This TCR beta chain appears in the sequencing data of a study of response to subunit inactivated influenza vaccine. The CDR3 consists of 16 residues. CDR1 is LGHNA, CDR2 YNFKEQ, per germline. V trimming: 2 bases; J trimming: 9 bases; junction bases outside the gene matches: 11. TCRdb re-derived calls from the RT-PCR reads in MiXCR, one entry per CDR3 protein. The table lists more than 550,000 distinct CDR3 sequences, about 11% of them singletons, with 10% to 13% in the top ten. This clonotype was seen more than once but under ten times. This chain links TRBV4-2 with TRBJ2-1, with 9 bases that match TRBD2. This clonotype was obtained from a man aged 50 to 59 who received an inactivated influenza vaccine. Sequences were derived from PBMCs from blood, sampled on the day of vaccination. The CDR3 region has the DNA TGTGCCAGCAGCCAAAGAGTTGGGCTAGCGGGGAGTGAGCAGTTCTTC. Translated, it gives CASSQRVGLAGSEQFF.